These T cell receptor beta chains were read from a single sample in a study of shared clonotypes between healthy human individuals. Sequencing used immunoSEQ multiplex PCR; TCRdb keeps in-frame clones, though not all of them. This table holds roughly 2.2 million clones, roughly 92% found once. The sample consisted of naive CD4+ T cells from PBMCs. These receptors were collected from a young man in good health. Some clones in this sample may be carry-over from other donors' samples. CDR3s include the opening cysteine and the closing phenylalanine or tryptophan. Fields, in order: clone size, J gene, V gene, D gene, CDR3 protein, CDR3 DNA. D genes are given only for firm matches. Size is stated for part of the rows, as once, few or many counts, or as a class when the clone is expanded.

>.|TRBJ1-2|TRBV7-6|.
CASSLGVAALGGGYTF
TGTGCCAGCAGCTTGGGTGTGGCGGCCCTCGGTGGTGGCTACACCTTC
>.|TRBJ2-7|TRBV15|.
CATSREEGLSYEQYF
TGTGCCACCAGCAGAGAGGAGGGACTCTCCTACGAGCAGTACTTC
>few|TRBJ1-5|TRBV4-2|.
CASSQDGNQPQHF
TGTGCCAGCAGCCAAGACGGCAATCAGCCCCAGCATTTT
>.|TRBJ1-6|TRBV2|.
CASSVLAEYNSPLHF
TGTGCCAGCAGTGTGTTAGCCGAATATAATTCACCCCTCCACTTT
>.|TRBJ1-6|TRBV4-3|.
CASSQVTSLGDSPLHF
TGCGCCAGCAGCCAAGTAACTTCATTAGGCGATTCACCCCTCCACTTT
>.|TRBJ1-1|TRBV9|.
CASSVAVSTEAFF
TGTGCCAGCAGCGTAGCTGTGAGTACTGAAGCTTTCTTT
>.|TRBJ2-7|TRBV19|.
CASSPNREGGEQYF
TGTGCCAGTAGTCCCAACAGGGAGGGAGGCGAGCAGTACTTC
>.|TRBJ2-5|TRBV5-1|.
CASSLEGEETQYF
TGCGCCAGCAGCTTGGAGGGGGAAGAGACCCAGTACTTC
>.|TRBJ2-2|TRBV19|TRBD2
CASSIRGVANTGELFF
TGTGCCAGTAGTATACGGGGGGTTGCGAACACCGGGGAGCTGTTTTTT
>once|TRBJ1-5|TRBV28|.
CASSSRNGVQPQHF
TGTGCCAGCAGTTCCCGTAATGGGGTCCAGCCCCAGCATTTT
>.|TRBJ2-7|TRBV28|.
CASSPLRYEQYF
TGTGCCAGCAGTCCTCTCCGCTACGAGCAGTACTTC
>.|TRBJ1-2|TRBV30|.
CAWTTGPNNYGYTF
TGTGCCTGGACCACGGGACCTAACAACTATGGCTACACCTTC
>.|TRBJ2-5|TRBV5-4|.
CASSLSQETQYF
TGTGCCAGCAGCTTGTCTCAAGAGACCCAGTACTTC
>.|TRBJ1-1|TRBV9|TRBD1
CASSVDRGTEAFF
TGTGCCAGCAGCGTAGACAGGGGCACTGAAGCTTTCTTT
>.|TRBJ2-5|TRBV4-3|.
CASSQDPRPEETQYF
TGCGCCAGCAGCCAAGATCCGCGCCCGGAAGAGACCCAGTACTTC
>.|TRBJ1-1|TRBV7-2|.
CASSLTFQSGEAFF
TGTGCCAGCAGCTTGACTTTTCAGAGTGGAGAAGCTTTCTTT
>.|TRBJ1-4|TRBV5-1|.
CASSLFLGRGGEKLFF
TGCGCCAGCAGCTTGTTTTTAGGTCGGGGAGGTGAAAAACTGTTTTTT
>.|TRBJ1-6|TRBV30|.
CAWSVLRGIPLHF
TGTGCCTGGAGTGTACTCAGGGGAATCCCCCTCCACTTT
>.|TRBJ1-3|TRBV7-9|.
CASSHLYSGNTIYF
TGTGCCAGCAGCCATTTATACTCTGGAAACACCATATATTTT
>once|TRBJ2-5|TRBV7-6|.
CASSPVLWNQETQYF
TGTGCCAGCAGTCCAGTTCTCTGGAACCAAGAGACCCAGTACTTC
>.|TRBJ2-2|TRBV2|.
CASSGNLPGPGELFF
TGTGCCAGCAGTGGGAATCTCCCGGGGCCCGGGGAGCTGTTTTTT
>.|TRBJ2-7|TRBV5-4|TRBD2
CASSRLAGGPGGEQYF
TGTGCCAGCAGCCGACTAGCGGGAGGGCCTGGAGGCGAGCAGTACTTC
>.|TRBJ2-7|TRBV5-1|TRBD2
CASSLAAGSSYEQYF
TGCGCCAGCAGCTTGGCAGCGGGGAGCTCCTACGAGCAGTACTTC
>.|TRBJ2-3|TRBV7-6|.
CASSRRGRDTDTQYF
TGTGCCAGCAGCCGCCGGGGGCGAGACACAGATACGCAGTATTTT
>.|TRBJ1-2|TRBV29-1|TRBD1
CSVESGGNGYTF
TGCAGCGTTGAGTCAGGGGGAAATGGCTACACCTTC
>.|TRBJ2-5|TRBV29-1|.
CSVVPGYQETQYF
TGCAGCGTTGTACCCGGGTACCAAGAGACCCAGTACTTC
>.|TRBJ2-1|TRBV28|TRBD2
CASSSRLAGNYNEQFF
TGTGCCAGCAGTTCGCGACTAGCGGGAAACTACAATGAGCAGTTCTTC
>once|TRBJ2-7|TRBV4-1|.
CASSQGARQVHPYEQYF
TGCGCCAGCAGCCAAGGGGCCCGGCAGGTCCATCCGTACGAGCAGTACTTC
>.|TRBJ1-1|TRBV5-1|TRBD1
CASSPRDRERSTEAFF
TGCGCCAGCAGCCCCCGGGACAGGGAGAGGAGCACTGAAGCTTTCTTT
>.|TRBJ1-1|TRBV6-1|TRBD1
CASTRTGNTEAFF
TGTGCCAGCACCAGGACAGGAAACACTGAAGCTTTCTTT
>once|TRBJ1-1|TRBV29-1|TRBD1
CSGQGNTEAFF
TGCAGCGGACAGGGTAACACTGAAGCTTTCTTT
>.|TRBJ1-5|TRBV19|TRBD1
CASSSGQGISNQPQHF
TGTGCCAGTAGTTCGGGACAGGGGATTAGCAATCAGCCCCAGCATTTT
>.|TRBJ2-7|TRBV18|.
CASSQGRRSYEQYF
TGTGCCAGCTCACAAGGCAGAAGGTCCTACGAGCAGTACTTC
>.|TRBJ2-7|TRBV10-1|.
CASSENGAYEQYF
TGCGCCAGCAGTGAAAACGGGGCCTACGAGCAGTACTTC
>.|TRBJ2-1|TRBV7-3|TRBD2
CASSLGTSGLREQFF
TGTGCCAGCAGCTTAGGGACTAGCGGTCTTCGGGAGCAGTTCTTC
>.|TRBJ2-2|TRBV4-2|.
CASSQVLTGELFF
TGTGCCAGCAGCCAAGTTCTGACCGGGGAGCTGTTTTTT
>.|TRBJ2-7|TRBV28|TRBD1
CASSLPGQGSYEQYF
TGTGCCAGCAGTTTACCGGGACAGGGGTCCTACGAGCAGTACTTC
>.|TRBJ1-5|TRBV27|.
CASSPSGTQSNQPQHF
TGTGCCAGCAGTCCGTCCGGGACCCAGAGCAATCAGCCCCAGCATTTT
>.|TRBJ1-5|TRBV28|.
CASSRRLIDNQPQHF
TGTGCCAGCAGTCGTCGCCTAATAGACAATCAGCCCCAGCATTTT
>few|TRBJ1-5|TRBV6-6|.
CASSWGGSGHQPQHF
TGTGCCAGCAGTTGGGGCGGATCGGGACATCAGCCCCAGCATTTT